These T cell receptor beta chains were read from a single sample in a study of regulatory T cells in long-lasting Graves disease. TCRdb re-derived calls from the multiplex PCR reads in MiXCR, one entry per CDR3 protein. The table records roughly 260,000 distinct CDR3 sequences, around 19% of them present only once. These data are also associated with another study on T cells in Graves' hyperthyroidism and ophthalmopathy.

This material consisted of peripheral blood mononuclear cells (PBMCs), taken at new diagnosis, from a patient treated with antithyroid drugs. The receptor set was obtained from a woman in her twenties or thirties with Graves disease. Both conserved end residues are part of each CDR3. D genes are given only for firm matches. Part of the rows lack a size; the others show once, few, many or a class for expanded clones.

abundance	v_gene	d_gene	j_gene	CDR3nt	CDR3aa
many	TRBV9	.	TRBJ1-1	TGTGCCAGCAGCGTAGGAGGACACCGGGGGACTGAAGCTTTCTTT	CASSVGGHRGTEAFF
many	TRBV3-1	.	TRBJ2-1	TGTGCCAGCAGCGTTCGGCGGAATGAGCAGTTCTTC	CASSVRRNEQFF
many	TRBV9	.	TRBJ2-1	TGTGCCAGCAGCCCACGATCCTCGTCCTGGGGGAGCTACAATGAGCAGTTCTTC	CASSPRSSSWGSYNEQFF
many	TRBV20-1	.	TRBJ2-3	TGCAGTGCTAGGTCGAACGCCGGGACCACTGGCACAGATACGCAGTATTTT	CSARSNAGTTGTDTQYF
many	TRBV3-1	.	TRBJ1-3	TGTGCCAGCAGCCAAGCGGGGCCACGCTCTGGAAACACCATATATTTT	CASSQAGPRSGNTIYF
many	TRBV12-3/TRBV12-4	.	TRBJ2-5	TGTGCCAGCGGGTCGGGTTACCAAGAGACCCAGTACTTC	CASGSGYQETQYF
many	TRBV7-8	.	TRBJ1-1	TGTGCCAGCAGCTCCTCGAGCGGACAGAAGTTT	CASSSSSGQKF
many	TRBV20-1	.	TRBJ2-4	TGCAGTGCCGGGGGGCCCGTGAATACAGCCAAAAACATTCAGTACTTC	CSAGGPVNTAKNIQYF
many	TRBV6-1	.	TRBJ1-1	TGTGAGGACAGCTACGAACGGATCACTGAAGCTTTCTTT	CEDSYERITEAFF
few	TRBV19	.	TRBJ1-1	TGTGCCAGTAGAAGATATTTTCTTGGTCAACAAAACACTGAAGCTTTCTTT	CASRRYFLGQQNTEAFF
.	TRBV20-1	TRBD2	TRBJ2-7	TGCAGTGCTAGGACTAGCGGGGGGTTGTACGAGCAGTACTTC	CSARTSGGLYEQYF
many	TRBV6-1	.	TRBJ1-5	TGTGCCGCGCGACCTCCCAATCAGCCCCAGCATTTT	CAARPPNQPQHF
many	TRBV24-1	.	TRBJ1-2	TGTGCCACCAGTGATTCCCACAGGGCGCGTGGCTACACCTTC	CATSDSHRARGYTF
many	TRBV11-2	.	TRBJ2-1	TGTGCCAGCAGCTTAGTTCTCCCAGGGTTCGTCTACAATGAGCGGTTCTTC	CASSLVLPGFVYNERFF
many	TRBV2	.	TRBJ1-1	TGTGCCAGCAGGGGGTCAGGGATGAACACTGAAGCTTTCTTT	CASRGSGMNTEAFF
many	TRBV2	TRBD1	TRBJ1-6	TGTGCCAGCATGAGAATAGGGACAGCTAATTCACCCCTCCACTTT	CASMRIGTANSPLHF
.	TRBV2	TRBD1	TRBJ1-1	TGTGCCAGCAGCCCCTTGACAGGGGGCACTGAAGCTTTCTTT	CASSPLTGGTEAFF
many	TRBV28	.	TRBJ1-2	TGTGCCAGCAGTTTACGTCACATAGTGTCCTCTTGGGGCTACACCTTC	CASSLRHIVSSWGYTF
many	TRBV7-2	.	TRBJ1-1	TGTGCCAGCAGACAGCGGGGGAGCCCCACTTTT	CASRQRGSPTF
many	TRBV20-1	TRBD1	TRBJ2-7	TGCAGTGCCCAAAGCACAGGGGTATCTTCGGACGAGCAGTACTTC	CSAQSTGVSSDEQYF
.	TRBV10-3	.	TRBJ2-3	TGTGCCATCAGTCCCAACACAGATACGCAGTATTTT	CAISPNTDTQYF
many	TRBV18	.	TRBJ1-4	TGTGCCAGCTCACCAGTACGCTCCGAGGGTGAAAAACTGTTTTTT	CASSPVRSEGEKLFF
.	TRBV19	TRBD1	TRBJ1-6	TGTGCCAGTAGTCCCGCCGGGACAGGGAATTCACCCCTCCACTTT	CASSPAGTGNSPLHF
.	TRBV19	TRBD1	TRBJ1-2	TGTGCCAGTAGGAGGGACAGGGGGCGACGGGATGGCTACACCTTC	CASRRDRGRRDGYTF
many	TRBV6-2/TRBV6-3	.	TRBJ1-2	TGTGCCAGCAGTTACGGGATCTCTTTAGGCTACACCTTC	CASSYGISLGYTF
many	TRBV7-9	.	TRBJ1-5	TGTGCCAGCAGCTCGATTCAGGGGCCCCAGCATTTT	CASSSIQGPQHF
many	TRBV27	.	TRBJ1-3	TGTGCCAGCAGTTCCCCTGGAAGGTCGGACACCATATATTTT	CASSSPGRSDTIYF
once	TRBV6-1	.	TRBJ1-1	TGTGCCAGCAGCCAAGTTTGGTCGGAGAGTATGAACACTGAAGCTTTCTTT	CASSQVWSESMNTEAFF
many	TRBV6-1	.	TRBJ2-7	TGTGCCAGCAGGACGGACGGGATCGTTTCTGCCGAGCAGTACTTC	CASRTDGIVSAEQYF
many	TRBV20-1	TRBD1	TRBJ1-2	TGCAGTGCTAGCAGGGGGGATCACTATGGCTACACCTTC	CSASRGDHYGYTF
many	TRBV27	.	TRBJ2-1	TGTGCCAGCAGTCGGACCTCCTACAATGAGCAGTTCTTC	CASSRTSYNEQFF
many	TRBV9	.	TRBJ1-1	TGTGCCAGCAGCTCCCAACAGGGAGGGGCTGAAGCTTTCTTT	CASSSQQGGAEAFF
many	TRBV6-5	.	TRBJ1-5	TGTGCCAGCAGTTACTCGGACCACAATCAGCCCCAGCATTTT	CASSYSDHNQPQHF
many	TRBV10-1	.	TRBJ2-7	TGCGCCAGCTCCGACAGGTTCTCCTACGAGCAGTACTTC	CASSDRFSYEQYF
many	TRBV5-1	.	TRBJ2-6	TGCGCCAGCAGCCTCCAGGGCCTTAACTCTGGGGCCAACGTCCTGACTTTC	CASSLQGLNSGANVLTF
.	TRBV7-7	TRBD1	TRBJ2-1	TGTGCTAGCAGCTCTTACCCCGGGACAGGGAGCAATGAGCAGTTCTTC	CASSSYPGTGSNEQFF
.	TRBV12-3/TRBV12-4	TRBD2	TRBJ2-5	TGTGCCAGCAGTTGGAACAGCGGGAGGGGAGAGACCCAGTACTTC	CASSWNSGRGETQYF
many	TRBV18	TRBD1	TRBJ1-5	TGTGCCAGCTCAACCGGGACAGGGCCGGTTCAGCCCCAGCATTTT	CASSTGTGPVQPQHF
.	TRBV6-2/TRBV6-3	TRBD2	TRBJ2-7	TGTGCCAGCATTCGGACTAGCGGGAGCTACGAGCAGTACTTC	CASIRTSGSYEQYF
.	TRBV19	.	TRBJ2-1	TGTGCCAGCAACGGGGGTCTCTCCTACAATGAGCAGTCCTTC	CASNGGLSYNEQSF
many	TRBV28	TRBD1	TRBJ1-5	TGTGCCAGCTACCGCAGGGGGTTCAATCAGCCCCAGCATTTT	CASYRRGFNQPQHF
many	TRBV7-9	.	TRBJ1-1	TGTGCCAGCAGCTTAGACTTGGCAGAAGCTTTCTTT	CASSLDLAEAFF
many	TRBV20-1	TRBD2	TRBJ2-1	TGCAGTGCTGGGGAGGGTAACAATGAGCAGTTCTTC	CSAGEGNNEQFF
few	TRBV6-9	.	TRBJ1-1	TGTGCCAGCAGTTACAGGGTGAACACTGAAGCTCTCTTT	CASSYRVNTEALF
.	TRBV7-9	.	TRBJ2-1	TGTGCCAGCAGCTTAGCCCCGACGGACAATGAGCAGTTCTTC	CASSLAPTDNEQFF
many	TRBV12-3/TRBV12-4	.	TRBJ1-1	TGTGCCAGCAGTTTTATCCACACTGAAGCTTTCTTT	CASSFIHTEAFF
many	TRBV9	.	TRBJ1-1	TGTGCCAGCAGCGTCCGACAGGTGTGGGACACTGAAGCTTTCTTT	CASSVRQVWDTEAFF
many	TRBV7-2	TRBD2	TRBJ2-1	TGTGCCAGCAGCAAAACCGGGACTAACTACAATGAGCAGTTCTTC	CASSKTGTNYNEQFF
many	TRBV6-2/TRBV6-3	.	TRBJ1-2	TGTGCCAGCAGTGAAGCTAAGGCAGGGCGGTATGGCTACACCTTC	CASSEAKAGRYGYTF
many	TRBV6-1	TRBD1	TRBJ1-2	TGTGCCAGCAGTGCGGACAGGCCCAATAACTATGGCTACACCTTC	CASSADRPNNYGYTF
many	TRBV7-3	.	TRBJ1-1	TGTGCCAGCAGCTTAGGGGAACCGTATTCGGCTGAAGCTTTCTTT	CASSLGEPYSAEAFF
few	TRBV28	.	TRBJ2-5	TGTGCCAGCAGTCGACGTCAAGAGACCCAGTACTTC	CASSRRQETQYF
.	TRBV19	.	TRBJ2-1	TGTGCCAGTAGTATAGCGGGAGTACCCTACAATGAGCAGTTCTTC	CASSIAGVPYNEQFF
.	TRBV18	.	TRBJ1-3	TGTGCCAGCTCACCACGGGAGGGGAGCTCTGGAAACACCACATATTTT	CASSPREGSSGNTTYF
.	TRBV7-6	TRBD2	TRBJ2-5	TGTGCCAGCAGCTTAGTCTCAGCGGGGGGGCCCGGGGAGACCCAGTACTTC	CASSLVSAGGPGETQYF
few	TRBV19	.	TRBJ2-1	TGTGCCAGTAGTATATGGGGGGCAATCCGCTACAATGAGCAGTTCTTC	CASSIWGAIRYNEQFF
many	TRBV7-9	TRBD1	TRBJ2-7	TGTGCCAGCAGCTTCCGGGACAGCCCCTACGAGCAGTACTTC	CASSFRDSPYEQYF
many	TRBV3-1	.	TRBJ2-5	TGTGCCAGCAATTCTTGGGGCTCGGGAGAGACCCAGTACTTC	CASNSWGSGETQYF
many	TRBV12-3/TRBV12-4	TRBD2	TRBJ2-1	TGTGCCAGCAGCCCTAGCGGGGGGGCCACCTACAATGAGCAGTTCTTC	CASSPSGGATYNEQFF
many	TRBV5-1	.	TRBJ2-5	TGCGCCAGCAGCTTGAGAAAGGGTGAAGAGACCCAGTACTTC	CASSLRKGEETQYF